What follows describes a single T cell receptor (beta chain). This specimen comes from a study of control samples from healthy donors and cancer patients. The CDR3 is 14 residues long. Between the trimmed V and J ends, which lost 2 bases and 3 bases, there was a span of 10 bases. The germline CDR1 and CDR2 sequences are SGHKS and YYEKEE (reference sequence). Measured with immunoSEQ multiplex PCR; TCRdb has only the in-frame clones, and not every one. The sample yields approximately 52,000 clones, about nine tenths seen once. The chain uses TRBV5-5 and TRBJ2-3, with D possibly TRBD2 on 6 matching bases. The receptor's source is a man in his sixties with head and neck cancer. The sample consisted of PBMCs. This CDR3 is CASSFLASTDTQYF. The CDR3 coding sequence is TGTGCCAGCAGCTTTCTAGCGTCTACAGATACGCAGTATTTT.